These 21 T cell receptor beta chains came from one sample sequenced in a study of glioma-infiltrating T cells. Amplification of TCR alpha and beta CDR3 regions from RNA used iRepertoire nested multiplex PCR. TCRdb ran MiXCR on the multiplex PCR reads and lists one entry per CDR3 protein. The sample includes about 400,000 distinct CDR3 sequences, 41% seen only once; the top ten take more than 10%. Sequenced: glioma tissue, nonneoplastic brain tissue, or PBMCs (not recorded which). These TCRs come from a human donor with low-grade glioma or glioblastoma, undergoing nonglioma brain surgery, or in good health (not recorded which).

The chain combines TRBV4-1 with TRBJ1-1; D perhaps matches TRBD1 (5 bases). Trimming removed 0 bases at V and 10 bases at J, with 12 bases between. This CDR3 is built from 13 residues. The germline CDR1 and CDR2 sequences are MGHRA and YSYEKL. This CDR3 reads CASSQDGTTGAFF. The CDR3 nucleotides read TGCGCCAGCAGCCAAGATGGGACGACGGGAGCTTTCTTT.

The rearrangement links TRBV2 to TRBJ2-7, with TRBD1 matching 7 bases. The trim removed 6 bases at V and 1 base at J, leaving 6 bases unmatched. This CDR3 contains 14 residues. Germline loops: CDR1 SNHLY, CDR2 FYNNEI. The CDR3 reads CASRAGTASYEQYF. The CDR3 nucleotides read TGTGCCAGCAGAGCCGGGACAGCTTCCTACGAGCAGTACTTC.

As for this clonotype: Compared with germline, one end of the junction differs, possibly owing to a read error. This chain uses TRBV20-1 with TRBJ1-1; a possible D gene is TRBD1 (5 bases). The CDR3 extends over 15 amino acids. The V gene's germline CDR1 is DFQATT and CDR2 SNEGSKA (reference sequence). The CDR3 DNA follows: TGCAGTGCTAGAGATCCGGGACGTTCGGACACTGAAGCTTTGTTT. It translates to CSARDPGRSDTEALF.

At least ten counts were recorded for this clonotype. In nucleotides, the CDR3 is TGTGCCAGCAGCTTGCAGACGGTTGACTATGGCTACACCTTC. Amino acid sequence: CASSLQTVDYGYTF. V is TRBV5-5 and J is TRBJ1-2; D not resolved. Trimming took 1 base from V and 3 from J, leaving 10 bases between them. Per germline, CDR1 SGHKS and CDR2 YYEKEE (reference sequence). The CDR3 covers 14 residues.

About this clonotype itself: A read error may explain this, as a much larger clone is one base away. This chain links TRBV15 with TRBJ2-7, with D perhaps TRBD1 (7 bases). Per the germline V gene, CDR1 is LNHNV and CDR2 is YYDKDF (reference sequence). The CDR3 length is 15 residues. The chain's CDR3 is CATGREAGQSYEQYF. In DNA form, the CDR3 reads TGTGCCACCGGCAGAGAGGCGGGACAGTCCTACGAGCAGTACTTC.

Ten or more counts support this clonotype. The gene calls are TRBV28 and TRBJ2-7; TRBD1 agrees at 10 bases. CDR1 and CDR2 (germline): MDHEN, SYDVKM. This CDR3 is 14 amino acids long. Trimming took 4 bases from V and 5 from J; bases not matched to a gene: 5. The CDR3 spells CASSSRDRGDEQYF. The DNA for the CDR3 is TGTGCCAGCAGTTCCCGGGACAGGGGTGACGAGCAGTACTTC.

A remark on this clonotype: Just one base apart from a much larger clone, this may be a read error. V is TRBV12-3 or TRBV12-4 and J is TRBJ2-3; D not resolved. This CDR3 region has 11 residues. Trimming took off 4 bases at V and 4 bases at J, with 3 bases between the two ends. The CDR3 nucleotides read TGTGCCAGCAGTTCCTCAGATACGCAGTATTTT. Residues: CASSSSDTQYF.

This clonotype has ten or more counts. J is TRBJ1-2 and V is TRBV25-1; no definite D call. The CDR3 spans 11 residues. Germline V gene sequence: CDR1 MGHDK, CDR2 SYGVNS. Trimming pared 4 bases from V and 8 bases from J, leaving 8 bases between. The CDR3, as DNA: TGTGCCAGCAGTGTTGGTTGGGGCTACACCTTC. Its protein is CASSVGWGYTF.

This clonotype was detected a few times. A junction end diverges from the germline sequence, so it may reflect a read error. The chain carries TRBV7-2 and TRBJ2-7; D is unclear. CDR1 and CDR2 (germline): SGHTA, FQGNSA. The CDR3 consists of 12 residues. Written as DNA, the CDR3 is TGTGCCAGCAGCCTGATCTACTACGAGCAGTCCTTC. This encodes CASSLIYYEQSF.

This rearrangement joins TRBV3-1 to TRBJ1-1; TRBD1 matches at 9 bases. There are 14 residues in the CDR3. V lost 3 bases and J lost 5; bases outside the gene matches: 4. Germline V gives CDR1 LGHDT, CDR2 YNNKEL (reference sequence). DNA of the CDR3: TGTGCCAGCAGCCATGAAGGACAGGGGACTGAAGCTTTCTTT. Translated, it gives CASSHEGQGTEAFF.

This clonotype was counted between two and nine times. This CDR3 reads CSARMEVTEKLFF. In nucleotides, the CDR3 is TGCAGTGCTAGGATGGAGGTTACTGAAAAACTGTTTTTT. V usage is TRBV20-1 and J usage is TRBJ1-4; no definite D call. This CDR3 is 13 amino acids long. Trimming cost V 3 bases and J 7 bases, with 12 bases left between them. Germline V gene lookup returns CDR1 DFQATT and CDR2 SNEGSKA (reference sequence).

On this clonotype itself: This may stem from a read error, because a much larger clone lies one nucleotide away. CDR3 DNA sequence: TGCAGTGCTAACGAAGGGGAAGACACTGAAGCTTTCTTT. Residues: CSANEGEDTEAFF. The chain couples TRBV20-1 to TRBJ1-1; a weak D match, TRBD1 (5 bases). V was pared by 4 bases and J by 3 bases, with 12 bases between. The CDR3 spans 13 residues. Germline V gene data show CDR1 as DFQATT and CDR2 as SNEGSKA (reference sequence).

As to this clonotype: Possible read error: a much larger clone is one base away. V gene TRBV6-1 combines with J gene TRBJ2-3, with TRBD2 as a possible D gene (7 bases). Per germline, CDR1 MNHNS and CDR2 SASEGT. CDR3 size: 15 residues. This CDR3 reads CAGSEGGVGTDTQYF. CDR3 bases: TGTGCCGGCAGTGAAGGGGGGGTCGGCACAGATACGCAGTATTTT.

As concerns this clonotype: One end of the junction fails to match germline, which may point to a read error. J is TRBJ1-5 and V is TRBV6-5; D unclear. Germline V gene lookup returns CDR1 MNHEY and CDR2 SVGAGI. This CDR3 region has 12 residues. Here the CDR3 DNA reads TGTGCCAGCAGTTACCTTATTCAGCCCAAGCATTTT. Translation: CASSYLIQPKHF.

Points on this clonotype: The junction and the germline gene differ at one end; a read error may be behind it. The chain couples TRBV7-2 to TRBJ2-1; 10 bases agree with TRBD2. Per the germline V gene, CDR1 is SGHTA and CDR2 is FQGNSA. The CDR3 totals 14 residues. This CDR3 reads CASGLNLAGERMGF. Here the CDR3 DNA reads TGTGCCAGCGGCTTAAACCTAGCGGGAGAGCGGATGGGTTTC.

Notes on this clonotype: A much larger clone lies one base from this, so it may be a read error. The chain has TRBV7-9 and TRBJ2-1; D is unresolved. Trimming stripped 6 bases from V and 0 bases from J, with 12 bases between. CDR3 size: 15 residues. Germline loops: CDR1 SEHNR, CDR2 FQNEAQ (reference sequence). As DNA, the CDR3 is TGTGCCAGCAGACCCGGACGGAGCTCCTACAATGAGCAGTTCTTC. Translated: CASRPGRSSYNEQFF.

There are a few counts of this clonotype. It may be a read error: a sequence one base away is much more abundant. Since the CDR3 does not end with the conserved phenylalanine or tryptophan, this likely comes from a read error. The genes are TRBV6-2 or TRBV6-3 and TRBJ2-2; D uncertain. V was shortened by 2 bases and J by 8 bases, with 9 bases between the two germline ends. The CDR3 consists of 13 residues. Germline V gene sequence: CDR1 MNHEY, CDR2 SVGEGT. DNA for the CDR3: TGTGCCAGCAGTTACCCTCCCCTGGGGGAGCTGTTTATT. Translated: CASSYPPLGELFI.

The V call is TRBV24-1, the J call TRBJ2-1; D is perhaps TRBD1 (6 bases). The germline V gene has CDR1 KGHDR and CDR2 SFDVKD. The length of the CDR3 is 12 residues. The V end lost 8 bases, the J end lost 9 bases, and 13 bases lay between the germline ends. CDR3 coding DNA: TGTGCCACCAACACAGGGTTAGGTGAGCAGTTCTTC. It encodes CATNTGLGEQFF.

In regard to this clonotype: At one end, the junction sequence differs from germline, possibly due to a read error. V is TRBV27 and J is TRBJ2-5; 7 nucleotides match TRBD1. The germline gives CDR1 MNHEY, CDR2 SMNVEV (reference sequence). The CDR3 consists of 14 residues. The CDR3 reads CARSLWTGQETQYF. CDR3 nucleotide sequence: TGTGCCAGGAGTCTCTGGACAGGCCAAGAGACCCAGTACTTT.

This clonotype appeared many times. The chain employs TRBV27 and TRBJ2-3; perhaps TRBD2 as D (6 bases). V lost 2 bases and J lost 6, with 9 bases in between. This CDR3 region has 13 residues. CDR1 is MNHEY, CDR2 SMNVEV, per germline (reference sequence). The CDR3, as DNA: TGTGCCAGCAGTTTAGATGGGGGGGATACGCAGTATTTT. Its translation: CASSLDGGDTQYF.

Details on this clonotype: A read error may produce the germline difference seen at one junction end. The rearrangement joins TRBV28 to TRBJ2-7; 8 bases fit TRBD1. Germline V gene sequence: CDR1 MDHEN, CDR2 SYDVKM. The CDR3 length is 16 residues. The CDR3 nucleotides read TGTGCCAGCAGTCGGGACAGGTCCCCCTTTTCCTACGAGCAGTGCTTC. The encoded protein is CASSRDRSPFSYEQCF.